This T cell receptor beta chain originates from a study of T-cell memory formation after mild COVID-19. A 5'RACE reaction primed in the constant segment made cDNA libraries of TCR alpha and TCR beta, and these carried sample barcodes and UMIs. MiXCR, run by TCRdb on the 5' RACE reads, gives a single entry per CDR3 protein. The data show about 390,000 distinct CDR3 sequences, with roughly 15% seen just once and around a fifth held by the top ten. Points on this clonotype: Antigen specificity is unknown.

Trimming shortened V by 6 bases and J by 0 bases, and 14 bases separated the two germline ends. This CDR3 region has 16 residues. Germline CDR1 is MDHEN and CDR2 is SYDVKM. Study results and caveats: Clones contracting over day 15 to 85 were CD4/CD8 balanced, with later expanders leaning CD4+. Clones that contracted clustered mainly in CM and EM if CD4+ and in EMRA if CD8+. The appearance of some responding clones in pre-infection memory suggested that cross-reactive memory joined.

This TCR was sampled from a man in his late teens or twenties who had mild COVID-19 (a few samples of this study predate the infection). Cell type and time point are not known. Sequencing was done on a sample of PBMCs or a T cell subset sorted from them (not recorded which). The chain combines TRBV28 with TRBJ2-2; TRBD1 or TRBD2 may be the D gene (5 bases each). CDR3 coding DNA: TGTGCCAGCAGCTTGAGGGGCAGCGCGAACACCGGGGAGCTGTTTTTT. Its protein is CASSLRGSANTGELFF.